This TCR beta chain was recorded in a study of blood T cell repertoires in COVID-19. Whole-study context: Samples came from the United States, Italy and Spain, spanning acute and convalescent COVID-19.

Individuals aged roughly 18 to 100 years were recruited from fewer than 25 US areas. Recovery meant two consecutive negative NP/OP PCR tests, professional clearance, or resolved symptoms. The J segment lost 7 bases and the V segment lost 5 bases, leaving 3 bases of the junction unmatched. This CDR3 region has 12 residues. Germline V gene lookup returns CDR1 MDHEN and CDR2 SYDVKM. Authors' processing steps: Cell counts per sample came from amplifying reference gene primers. Some clones are missing from TCRdb's copy, which holds only in-frame ones; the method was immunoSEQ multiplex PCR. The V and J calls and clone size are taken from that table; D and trimming were inferred from the DNA. The repertoire includes 250,000 to 300,000 clones, roughly 91% of them detected once, and 1.5% to 2% sits in the top ten.

The sequence came from a woman in her sixties or seventies who had recovered from COVID-19. Sequencing input: PBMCs or T cells enriched from blood (not recorded which). The rearrangement uses TRBV28 and TRBJ2-7; 9 positions agree with TRBD2. The CDR3 region is CASSVTSGEQYF. The DNA for the CDR3 is TGTGCCAGCAGTGTGACTAGCGGAGAGCAGTACTTC. Filled out from reference TRBV28 and TRBJ2-7, the complete variable domain reads DVKVTQSSRYLVKRTGEKVFLECVQDMDHENMFWYRQDPGLGLRLIYFSYDVKMKEKGDIPEGYSVSREKKERFSLILESASTNQTSMYLCASSVTSGEQYFGPGTRLTVT.